The entry below describes one T cell receptor (beta chain). Its antigen remains unidentified. The germline gives CDR1 SGHRS, CDR2 YFSETQ. This CDR3 has 13 amino acids. Unmatched junction bases numbered 1, after V lost 2 bases and J lost 4 bases. These data come from a study of shared clonotypes between healthy human individuals. Study-level information: The donor pool was made up of two women and a few men aged 18 to 49.

The team ran DNA from unsorted PBMCs on ten immunoSEQ deep assay plates for sequencing. Sequencing was performed with immunoSEQ multiplex PCR; in TCRdb, only in-frame clones are kept and a portion is missing. The sample carries about 490,000 clones, 75% to 85% recorded once. General observations from the study: The study sampled only blood, and tissue repertoires likely differ. It was expected that sequencing depth would affect clonotype sharing among donors.

The receptor comes from a woman in her thirties or forties in good health. Some clones in this sample may be carry-over from other donors' samples. The chain uses TRBV5-1 and TRBJ2-3; TRBD1 matches 7 bases. Source material: PBMCs. CDR3: CASSLQGSDTQYF. The CDR3 nucleotides read TGCGCCAGCAGCTTACAGGGGTCAGATACGCAGTATTTT.